The text below deals with one TCR beta chain. This clone was picked up a small number of times. The antigen it binds to is not known. Base qualities were left out, and no much larger clone turns up one base away. The data are from a study of blood T cell repertoires in COVID-19 (TCRdb year 2020). A note on the overall study: Samples covering the acute and convalescent phases of COVID-19 were provided by collaborators in the United States, Italy and Spain. Subjects who had been exposed to COVID-19, were actively infected with it, or had recovered from it provided the deeply sampled blood TCRbeta repertoires that made up the dataset. The prospective study material was composed of cDNA or gDNA derived from T cells, B-cell-depleted T cells, or PBMCs. HLA class I and class II types, where available, came from metadata supplied by the sample provider rather than from assay-based typing. Samples came from the ongoing ImmuneRACE study (first 160 participants) plus 1,254 subjects from 6 global collaborators. The repertoires were made available in a free public database intended to serve as a resource for research on the immune response to SARS-CoV-2. The sample metadata nearly always contained a de-identified subject ID, COVID-19 status, age in years and sex. What the authors observed across the whole study: How much clinical and demographic metadata was included differed by source and by participant, and the metadata was provided uncurated.

TCRbeta CDR3 regions were amplified from genomic DNA using the immunoSEQ Assay, a bias-controlled multiplex PCR. On the authors' methods: The number of nucleated cells in each sample was estimated by amplification of reference gene primers within the assay. To quantify the absolute abundance of each unique TCRbeta CDR3 rearrangement, sequence reads were collapsed and filtered. For each sample, productive Simpson clonality was calculated as the square root of Simpson's diversity index across productive rearrangements. This immuneACCESS table, as held by TCRdb, lists in-frame sequences with V and J called but not all clones. Of the missing ones, under half trace to an unresolved V gene in checked studies; the others have no known cause. The V and J calls and clone size were taken over from that table, and D and trimming were inferred from the DNA. Within this sample are around 400,000 clones, with around 87% of them counted one time only. The ten largest clones represent about 10% of the sample.

At one collaborating source in Seattle, patients were enrolled during active infection and were followed longitudinally through the course of disease. The collaborating institutions used their own protocols to collect whole blood in K2EDTA tubes. For TCRbeta analysis, collaborators shipped samples in one of three forms: frozen whole blood, isolated PBMCs, or DNA extracted from either of those sample types. Measured from the cysteine to the phenylalanine, the CDR3 is 14 residues long. The kept DNA is CDR3 alone, 42 bases in frame from the first base. The trim is 2 bases for V and 6 bases for J, with a gap of 12 bases between the germline ends. CDR1 and CDR2, per the germline V gene, are SGHRS and YFSETQ.

This TCR came from a woman between 25 and 40 years old with COVID-19, enrolled during active disease. The source material was peripheral blood. This receptor chain uses TRBV5-1 and TRBJ2-1, with no confident D gene call. The DNA reads TGCGCCAGCAGCTTCGAGGTGGATCGCAATGAGCAGTTCTTC. This gives the protein CASSFEVDRNEQFF.